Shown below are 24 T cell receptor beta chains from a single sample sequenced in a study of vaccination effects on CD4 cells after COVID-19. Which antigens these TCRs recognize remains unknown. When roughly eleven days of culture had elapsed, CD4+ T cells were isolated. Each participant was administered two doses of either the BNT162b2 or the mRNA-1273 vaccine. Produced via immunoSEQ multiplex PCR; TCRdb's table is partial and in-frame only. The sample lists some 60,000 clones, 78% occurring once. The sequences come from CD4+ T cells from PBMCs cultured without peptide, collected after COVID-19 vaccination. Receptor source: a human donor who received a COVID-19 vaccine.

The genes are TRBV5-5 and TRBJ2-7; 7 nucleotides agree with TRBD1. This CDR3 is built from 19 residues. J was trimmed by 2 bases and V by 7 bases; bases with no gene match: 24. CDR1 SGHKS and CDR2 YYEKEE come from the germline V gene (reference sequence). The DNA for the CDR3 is TGTGCCAGCGCCTTAAGATATACAGGGACAGCCCGCTCCCCCTACGAGCAGTACTTC. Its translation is CASALRYTGTARSPYEQYF. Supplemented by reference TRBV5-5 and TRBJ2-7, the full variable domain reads DAGVTQSPTHLIKTRGQQVTLRCSPISGHKSVSWYQQVLGQGPQFIFQYYEKEERGRGNFPDRFSARQFPNYSSELNVNALLLGDSALYLCASALRYTGTARSPYEQYFGPGTRLTVT.

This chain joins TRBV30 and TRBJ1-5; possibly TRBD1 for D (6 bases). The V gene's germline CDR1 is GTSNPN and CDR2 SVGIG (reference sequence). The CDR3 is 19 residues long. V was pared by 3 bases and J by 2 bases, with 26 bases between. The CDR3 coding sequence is TGTGCCTGGAGCGATGACAGACTTCACAGGGAAAGGCGCAATCAGCCCCAGCATTTT. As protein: CAWSDDRLHRERRNQPQHF.

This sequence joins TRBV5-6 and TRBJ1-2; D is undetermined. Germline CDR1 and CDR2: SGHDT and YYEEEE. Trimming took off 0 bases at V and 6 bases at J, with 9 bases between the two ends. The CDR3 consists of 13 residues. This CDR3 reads CASSLGLQNGYTF. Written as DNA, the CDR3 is TGTGCCAGCAGCTTGGGACTGCAGAATGGCTACACCTTC.

The CDR3 is CASSLGGTSGETQYF. The CDR3, as DNA: TGTGCCAGCAGCCTAGGTGGGACTAGCGGAGAGACCCAGTACTTC. The chain combines TRBV3-1 (or the pseudogene TRBV3-2) with TRBJ2-5, with 11 bases that match TRBD2. This CDR3 has 15 residues. Germline V lookup: CDR1 LGHDT, CDR2 YNNKEL (reference sequence). V gave up 4 bases and J gave up 4 bases; unmatched junction bases: 5.

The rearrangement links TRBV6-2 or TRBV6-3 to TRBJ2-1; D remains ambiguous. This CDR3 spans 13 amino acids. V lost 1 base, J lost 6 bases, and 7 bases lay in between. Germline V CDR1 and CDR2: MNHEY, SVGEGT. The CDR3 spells CASSYLASNEQFF. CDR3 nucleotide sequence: TGTGCCAGCAGTTACTTAGCATCCAATGAGCAGTTCTTC.

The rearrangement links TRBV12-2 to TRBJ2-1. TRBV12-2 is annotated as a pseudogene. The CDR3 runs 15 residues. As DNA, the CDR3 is TGTGCAAGTCGCTTAAGGATCTGTCCCTACAATGAGCAGTTCTTC. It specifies CASRLRICPYNEQFF.

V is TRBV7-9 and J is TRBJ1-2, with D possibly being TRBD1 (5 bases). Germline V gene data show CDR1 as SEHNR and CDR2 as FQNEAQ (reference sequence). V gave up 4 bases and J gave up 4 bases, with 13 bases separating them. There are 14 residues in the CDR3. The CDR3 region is CASSYSGTRYGYTF. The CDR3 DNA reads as TGTGCCAGCAGCTACTCCGGGACGCGCTATGGCTACACCTTC.

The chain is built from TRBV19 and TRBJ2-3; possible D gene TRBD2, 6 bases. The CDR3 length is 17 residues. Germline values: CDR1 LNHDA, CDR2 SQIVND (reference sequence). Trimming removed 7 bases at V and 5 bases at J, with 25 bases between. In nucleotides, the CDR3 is TGTGCCAGTACCTCGACTGGGCGGGATTTGGTGGGAGATACGCAGTATTTT. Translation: CASTSTGRDLVGDTQYF.

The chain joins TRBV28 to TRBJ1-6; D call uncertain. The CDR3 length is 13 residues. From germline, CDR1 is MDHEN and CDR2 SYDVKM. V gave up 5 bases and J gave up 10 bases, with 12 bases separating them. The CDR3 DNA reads TGTGCCAGCAGTCCCACCTCGAAATCACCCCTCCACTTT. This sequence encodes CASSPTSKSPLHF.

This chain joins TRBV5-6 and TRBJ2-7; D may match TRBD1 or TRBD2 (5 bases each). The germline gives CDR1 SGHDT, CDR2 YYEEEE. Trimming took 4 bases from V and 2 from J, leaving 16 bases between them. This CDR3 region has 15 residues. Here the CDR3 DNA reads TGTGCCAGCAGCCTCCGGGACCTCGGCCCCTACGAGCAGTACTTC. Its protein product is CASSLRDLGPYEQYF.

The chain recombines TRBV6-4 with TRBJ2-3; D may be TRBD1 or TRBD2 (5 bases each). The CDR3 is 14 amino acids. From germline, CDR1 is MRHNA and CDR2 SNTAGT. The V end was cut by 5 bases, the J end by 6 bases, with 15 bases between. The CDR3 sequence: CASSRKPGRDTQYF. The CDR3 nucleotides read TGTGCCAGCAGTCGTAAGCCGGGACGGGATACGCAGTATTTT.

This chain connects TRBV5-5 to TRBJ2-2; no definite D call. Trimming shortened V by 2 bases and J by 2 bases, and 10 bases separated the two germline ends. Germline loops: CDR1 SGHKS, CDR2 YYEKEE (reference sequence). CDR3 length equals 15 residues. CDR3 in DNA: TGTGCCAGCAGCTTAAGCCAGATTAACACCGGGGAGCTGTTTTTT. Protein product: CASSLSQINTGELFF. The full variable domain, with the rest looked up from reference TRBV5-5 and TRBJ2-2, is DAGVTQSPTHLIKTRGQQVTLRCSPISGHKSVSWYQQVLGQGPQFIFQYYEKEERGRGNFPDRFSARQFPNYSSELNVNALLLGDSALYLCASSLSQINTGELFFGEGSRLTVL.

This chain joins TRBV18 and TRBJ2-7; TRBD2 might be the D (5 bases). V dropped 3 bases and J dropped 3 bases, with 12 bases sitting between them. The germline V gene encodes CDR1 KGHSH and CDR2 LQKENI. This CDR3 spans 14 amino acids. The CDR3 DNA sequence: TGTGCCAGCTCACCTAGGAGCGAGGGCTACGAGCAGTACTTC. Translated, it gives CASSPRSEGYEQYF.

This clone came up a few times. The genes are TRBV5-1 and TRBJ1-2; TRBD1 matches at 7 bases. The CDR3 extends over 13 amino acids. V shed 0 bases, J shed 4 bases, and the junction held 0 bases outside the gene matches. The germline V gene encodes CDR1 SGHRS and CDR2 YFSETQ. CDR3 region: CASSLGDSYGYTF. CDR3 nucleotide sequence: TGCGCCAGCAGCTTGGGGGACAGCTATGGCTACACCTTC.

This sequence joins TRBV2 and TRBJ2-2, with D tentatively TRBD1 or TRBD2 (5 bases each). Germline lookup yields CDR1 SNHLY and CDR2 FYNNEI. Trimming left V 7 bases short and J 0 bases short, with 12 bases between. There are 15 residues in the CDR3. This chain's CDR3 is CASTSGTTNTGELFF. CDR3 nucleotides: TGTGCCAGCACCTCGGGGACGACGAACACCGGGGAGCTGTTTTTT. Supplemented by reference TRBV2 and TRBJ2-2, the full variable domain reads EPEVTQTPSHQVTQMGQEVILRCVPISNHLYFYWYRQILGQKVEFLVSFYNNEISEKSEIFDDQFSVERPDGSNFTLKIRSTKLEDSAMYFCASTSGTTNTGELFFGEGSRLTVL.

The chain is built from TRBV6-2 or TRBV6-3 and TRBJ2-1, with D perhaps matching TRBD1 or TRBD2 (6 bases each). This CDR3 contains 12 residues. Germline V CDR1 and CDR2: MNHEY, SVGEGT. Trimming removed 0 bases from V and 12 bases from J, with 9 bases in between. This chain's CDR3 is CASSYSRGVQFF. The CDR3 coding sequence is TGTGCCAGCAGTTACTCGAGGGGGGTGCAGTTCTTC.

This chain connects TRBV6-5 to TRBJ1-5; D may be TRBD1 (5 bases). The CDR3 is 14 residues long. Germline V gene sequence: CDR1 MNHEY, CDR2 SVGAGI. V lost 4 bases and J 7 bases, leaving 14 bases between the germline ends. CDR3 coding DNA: TGTGCCAGCAGTTCAGGGAGGTCACGGCAGCCCCAGCATTTT. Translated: CASSSGRSRQPQHF.

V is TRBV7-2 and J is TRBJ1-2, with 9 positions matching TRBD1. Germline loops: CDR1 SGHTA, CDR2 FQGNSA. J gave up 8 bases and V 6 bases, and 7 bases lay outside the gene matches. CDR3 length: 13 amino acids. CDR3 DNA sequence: TGTGCCAGCAGTCATACAGGGGGCCGGGGCTACACCTTC. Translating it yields CASSHTGGRGYTF.

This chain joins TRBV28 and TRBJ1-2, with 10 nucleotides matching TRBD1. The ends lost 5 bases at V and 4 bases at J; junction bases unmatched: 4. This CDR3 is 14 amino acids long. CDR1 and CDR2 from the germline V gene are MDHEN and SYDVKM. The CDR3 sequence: CASSRDRGIYGYTF. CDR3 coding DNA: TGTGCCAGCAGTAGGGACAGGGGAATCTATGGCTACACCTTC.

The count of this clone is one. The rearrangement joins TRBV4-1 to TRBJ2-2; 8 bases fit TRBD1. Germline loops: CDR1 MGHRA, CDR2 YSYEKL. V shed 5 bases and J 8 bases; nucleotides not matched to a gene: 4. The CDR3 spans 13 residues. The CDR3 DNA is TGCGCCAGCAGCGATTACAGGGGGGGGGAGCTGTTTTTT. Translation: CASSDYRGGELFF.

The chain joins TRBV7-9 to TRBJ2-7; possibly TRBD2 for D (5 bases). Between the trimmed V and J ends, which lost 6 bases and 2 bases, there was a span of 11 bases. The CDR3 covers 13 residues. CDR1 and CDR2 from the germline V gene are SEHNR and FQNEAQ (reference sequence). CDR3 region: CASSSGIPYEQYF. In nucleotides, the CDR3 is TGTGCCAGCAGTTCCGGGATCCCCTACGAGCAGTACTTC.

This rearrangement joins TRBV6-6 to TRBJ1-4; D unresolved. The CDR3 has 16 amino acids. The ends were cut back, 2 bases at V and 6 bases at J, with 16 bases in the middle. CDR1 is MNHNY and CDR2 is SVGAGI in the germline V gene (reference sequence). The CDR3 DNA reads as TGTGCCAGCAGTTACCCCCCGGCGTGGGTGGATGAAAAACTGTTTTTT. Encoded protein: CASSYPPAWVDEKLFF.

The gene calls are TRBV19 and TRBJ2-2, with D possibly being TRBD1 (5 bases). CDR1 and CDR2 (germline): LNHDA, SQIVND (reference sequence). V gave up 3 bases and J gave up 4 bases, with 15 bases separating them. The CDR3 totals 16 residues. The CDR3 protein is CASSIATIRVTGELFF. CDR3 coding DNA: TGTGCCAGTAGTATCGCCACGATCAGGGTCACCGGGGAGCTGTTTTTT.

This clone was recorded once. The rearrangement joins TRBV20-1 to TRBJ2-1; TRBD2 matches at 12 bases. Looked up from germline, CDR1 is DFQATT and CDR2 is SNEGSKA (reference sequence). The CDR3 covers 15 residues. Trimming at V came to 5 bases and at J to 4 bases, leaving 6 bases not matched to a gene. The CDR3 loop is CSAGETSGGYNEQFF. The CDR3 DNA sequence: TGCAGTGCTGGTGAGACTAGCGGGGGTTACAATGAGCAGTTCTTC.